The text below deals with one T cell receptor (beta chain). This sample is drawn from a study of blood T cell repertoires in COVID-19. About the research overall: In each case, the material was cDNA or gDNA derived from T cells, B-cell-depleted T cells, or PBMCs.

Some clones are missing from TCRdb's copy, which holds only in-frame ones; the method was immunoSEQ multiplex PCR. Here the sample spans approximately 270,000 clones, more than 75% being singletons. Germline CDR1 LGHDT, CDR2 YNNKEL (reference sequence). The CDR3 length is 15 residues. The V end lost 0 bases, the J end lost 7 bases, and 13 bases lay between the germline ends. V gene TRBV3-1 (or the pseudogene TRBV3-2) combines with J gene TRBJ1-5; D gene unclear. The receptor was derived from a man between 40 and 49 years old who had recovered from COVID-19. Sequenced input: PBMCs or T cells enriched from blood (not recorded which). CDR3 region: CASSQDSRTAQPQHF. The CDR3 nucleotides are TGTGCCAGCAGCCAAGACTCCCGGACTGCGCAGCCCCAGCATTTT.